The 31 T cell receptor beta chains listed next were all sequenced from one sample in a study of cytomegalovirus exposure and HLA in healthy donors (dated by TCRdb to the late 2010s). Receptor libraries were prepared by the immunoSEQ multiplex PCR assay. The multiplex PCR relied on a mix of 60 forward primers for TCR Vbeta segments and 13 reverse primers for TCR Jbeta segments. TCRdb took this table from immuneACCESS and kept in-frame rearrangements with V and J called. Such tables lack part of the clones; where checked against another copy, unresolved V genes explain under half of the gap, and the rest is unexplained. The sample table records 200,000 or so clones; roughly 88% of these occur just once. The biggest ten clones account for more than 0.6% of the sample. What was sequenced was PBMCs. The receptors come from a boy between 2 and 10 years old in good health and CMV-seronegative.

About this clone: Because it lacks the conserved phenylalanine or tryptophan at the end, this CDR3 is likely a read error. The DNA is omitted, as the CDR3 cannot be located on it reliably, and the CDR3 follows TCRdb's listing. The genes are TRBV5-4 and TRBJ2-3; the tabulated D call, TRBD2, remains unverified against the DNA. Germline V CDR1 and CDR2: SGHNT, YYREEE (reference sequence). The CDR3 is 11 amino acids long, termini counted. The CDR3 spells CASSLVSGSVG.

The chain couples TRBV4-1 to TRBJ1-2; D is unresolved. CDR1 and CDR2 from the germline V gene are MGHRA and YSYEKL. V gave up 6 bases and J gave up 2 bases, with 16 bases separating them. This CDR3 has 15 amino acids. The CDR3, as DNA: TGCGCCAGCAGAGCCAACCAGGTGGCAAACTATGGCTACACCTTC. Protein: CASRANQVANYGYTF.

The chain combines TRBV4-1 with TRBJ1-2, with 9 bases matching TRBD1. Germline CDR1 reads MGHRA; CDR2 reads YSYEKL. CDR3 length: 15 amino acids. V lost 4 bases and J lost 8; bases outside the gene matches: 11. CDR3 protein: CASSPLPGQGYGYTF. For the CDR3, the DNA is TGCGCCAGCAGCCCACTGCCGGGACAGGGTTACGGCTACACCTTC.

This chain connects TRBV5-8 to TRBJ2-7; 7 nucleotides agree with TRBD2. Germline V gene sequence: CDR1 SGHTS, CDR2 YDEGEE. The CDR3 runs to 14 residues. The ends lost 2 bases at V and 5 bases at J; junction bases unmatched: 7. CDR3 nucleotides: TGTGCCAGCAGCTTTGGTAGCGGGTCCGACGAGCAGTACTTC. It is translated as CASSFGSGSDEQYF.

This chain uses TRBV11-2 with TRBJ2-5; D may be TRBD1 (6 bases). V was cut by 5 bases and J by 2 bases, with 12 bases left in between. There are 14 residues in the CDR3. CDR1 and CDR2 (germline): SGHAT, FQNNGV. This CDR3 reads CASSGRGLQETQYF. Written as DNA, the CDR3 is TGTGCCAGCAGCGGCAGGGGATTACAAGAGACCCAGTACTTC.

V is TRBV10-3 and J is TRBJ1-2; D not resolved. Trimming cost V 0 bases and J 8 bases, with 10 bases left between them. CDR1 is ENHRY, CDR2 SYGVKD, per germline. The CDR3 is 13 amino acids. CDR3 loop: CAISESQTDGYTF. The DNA of the CDR3 is TGTGCCATCAGTGAGTCACAAACAGACGGCTACACCTTC.

DNA for the CDR3: TGTGCCAGCTCACCTCCGGGACAAGGGAACATTCAGTACTTC. Translated, it gives CASSPPGQGNIQYF. The chain combines TRBV18 with TRBJ2-4; perhaps TRBD1 as D (6 bases). The germline CDR1 and CDR2 sequences are KGHSH and LQKENI. The V and J ends lost 3 bases and 7 bases respectively, with 13 bases between them. The CDR3 is 14 amino acids.

The J gene is TRBJ2-7, the V gene TRBV19; TRBD2 aligns across 10 bases. J was trimmed by 5 bases and V by 3 bases; bases with no gene match: 7. The CDR3 consists of 15 residues. Germline CDR1 and CDR2: LNHDA and SQIVND (reference sequence). CDR3 loop: CASSISPSGGNEQYF. The CDR3 bases are TGTGCCAGTAGTATCTCCCCTAGCGGGGGTAACGAGCAGTACTTC.

The V gene is TRBV19, the J gene TRBJ1-5; D may be TRBD1 (6 bases). Trimming removed 1 base from V and 3 bases from J, with 10 bases in between. The CDR3 is made up of 15 amino acids. The V gene's germline CDR1 is LNHDA and CDR2 SQIVND (reference sequence). CDR3 nucleotide sequence: TGTGCCAGTAGTATAGGAGGGGGATTCAATCAGCCCCAGCATTTT. Protein: CASSIGGGFNQPQHF.

This clone was seen only once. This chain connects TRBV4-1 to TRBJ1-1; D gene uncertain. The CDR3 has 17 residues. Germline V gene sequence: CDR1 MGHRA, CDR2 YSYEKL. Trimming cost V 0 bases and J 2 bases, with 16 bases left between them. Here the CDR3 reads CASSQDQRSERNTEAFF. DNA of the CDR3: TGCGCCAGCAGCCAAGATCAAAGGTCAGAGCGTAACACTGAAGCTTTCTTT.

This clone turned up a few times. The chain links TRBV6-1 to TRBJ1-5; TRBD1 aligns across 8 bases. The V gene end was trimmed by 7 bases and the J gene end by 6 bases; junction bases not matched to a gene: 5. CDR3 size: 13 residues. From germline, CDR1 is MNHNS and CDR2 SASEGT. The CDR3 coding sequence is TGTGCCAGCAAGGACAGGGAGGGTCAGCCCCAGCATTTT. Translated: CASKDREGQPQHF.

This clone has only a few counts. V gene TRBV7-8 combines with J gene TRBJ2-7; D remains ambiguous. V lost 5 bases and J 6 bases, leaving 11 bases between the germline ends. CDR3 size: 12 residues. Germline values: CDR1 SGHVS, CDR2 FQNEAQ. As DNA, the CDR3 is TGTGCCAGCAGCCCACCCTCAGGCGAGCAGTACTTC. It encodes CASSPPSGEQYF.

V is TRBV29-1 and J is TRBJ2-3, with TRBD2 matching 7 bases. Germline-derived CDR1 and CDR2 are SQVTM and ANQGSEA. Losses at the gene ends were 4 bases for V and 4 bases for J; bases not matched to a gene: 8. The CDR3 loop spans 14 amino acids. CDR3 DNA: TGCAGCGTTGGACTCCGGGGAGGGCCAGATACGCAGTATTTT. Translated: CSVGLRGGPDTQYF.

The count of this clone is one. The rearrangement links TRBV7-8 to TRBJ2-7; weak D call: TRBD2 (6 bases). The CDR3 has 18 amino acids. Trimming took off 8 bases at V and 1 base at J, with 27 bases between the two ends. Germline CDR1 and CDR2: SGHVS and FQNEAQ. CDR3 in amino acids: CASAGIAVHASRSYEQYF. CDR3 nucleotides: TGTGCCAGCGCTGGAATAGCGGTCCATGCCTCACGTTCCTACGAGCAGTACTTC.

V and J are TRBV29-1 and TRBJ2-1; 7 bases match TRBD1. The CDR3 covers 13 residues. V dropped 8 bases and J dropped 7; count of bases not matched to a gene: 11. The germline CDR1 and CDR2 sequences are SQVTM and ANQGSEA. The CDR3 DNA reads TGCAGCTTCTTTCCGGGACAGACGAATGAGCAGTTCTTC. It is translated as CSFFPGQTNEQFF.

CDR3 DNA sequence: TGTGCCAGCAGGGCGGCTAGCGGGGGCGGCTATGAGCAGTTCTTC. This gives the protein CASRAASGGGYEQFF. The V call is TRBV2, the J call TRBJ2-1; 10 nucleotides match TRBD2. In germline, CDR1 is SNHLY, CDR2 FYNNEI. Trimming removed 6 bases from V and 8 bases from J; junction bases left unmatched: 10. The CDR3 consists of 15 residues.

The CDR3 is CSASGGQIYF. DNA for the CDR3: TGCAGTGCTAGCGGGGGACAGATCTACTTC. V usage is TRBV20-1 and J usage is TRBJ2-5, with D perhaps matching TRBD1 (7 bases). There are 10 residues in the CDR3. Per germline, CDR1 DFQATT and CDR2 SNEGSKA (reference sequence). Trimming stripped 3 bases from V and 14 bases from J, with 13 bases between.

The chain uses TRBV2 and TRBJ1-6; D might be TRBD1 (6 bases). Trimming pared 6 bases from V and 6 bases from J, leaving 15 bases between. Germline V lookup: CDR1 SNHLY, CDR2 FYNNEI. The CDR3 has 15 amino acids. CDR3 amino acids: CASRDSFSINSPLHF. CDR3 DNA sequence: TGTGCCAGCAGGGACAGCTTTAGTATTAATTCACCCCTCCACTTT.

This chain uses TRBV6-5 with TRBJ1-2, with D unclear. The CDR3 runs 14 residues. Trimming took off 0 bases at V and 0 bases at J, with 5 bases between the two ends. Germline CDR1 MNHEY, CDR2 SVGAGI. The CDR3 region is CASSYSGTNYGYTF. CDR3 coding DNA: TGTGCCAGCAGTTACTCCGGGACTAACTATGGCTACACCTTC.

The chain joins TRBV10-1 to TRBJ2-5, with 8 bases identical to TRBD2. Per germline, CDR1 WNHNN and CDR2 SYGVQD (reference sequence). This CDR3 is built from 15 residues. The trim removed 6 bases at V and 4 bases at J, leaving 10 bases unmatched. The CDR3 region has the DNA TGCGCCAGCAGCCGTTCGGGAGGGGGAAGAGAGACCCAGTACTTC. Translating it yields CASSRSGGGRETQYF.

The rearrangement uses TRBV11-3 and TRBJ2-7; 9 nucleotides match TRBD2. V shed 1 base, J shed 6 bases, and the junction held 4 bases outside the gene matches. Germline V gives CDR1 SGHNT, CDR2 YENEEA. The CDR3 sequence is 14 residues long. The CDR3 reads CASSLGGRGVEQYF. The CDR3 DNA follows: TGTGCCAGCAGCTTAGGCGGGAGGGGAGTCGAGCAGTACTTC.

The chain is built from TRBV6-6 and TRBJ1-6; no clear D. Germline CDR1 reads MNHNY; CDR2 reads SVGAGI (reference sequence). V gave up 2 bases and J gave up 4 bases, with 9 bases separating them. The CDR3 extends over 15 amino acids. The CDR3 region is CASSYPRAYNSPLHF. For the CDR3, the DNA is TGTGCCAGCAGTTACCCCCGCGCATATAATTCACCCCTCCACTTT.

Details on this clone: Other nucleotide sequences in the sample specify the same CDR3. The V gene is TRBV19, the J gene TRBJ1-5; D ambiguous. In germline, CDR1 is LNHDA, CDR2 SQIVND (reference sequence). This CDR3 contains 13 residues. V shed 3 bases and J shed 7 bases, with 10 bases lying between them. The CDR3 protein is CASSIRVNQPQHF. For the CDR3, the DNA is TGTGCCAGTAGTATTCGGGTAAACCAGCCCCAGCATTTT.

The genes are TRBV4-1 and TRBJ2-3, with 12 bases matching TRBD1. The CDR3 is made up of 16 amino acids. V lost 7 bases, J lost 6 bases, and 11 bases stayed unmatched. Germline CDR1 MGHRA, CDR2 YSYEKL. The CDR3 protein is CASTAIGTGGGDTQYF. The CDR3 DNA reads TGCGCCAGCACCGCAATAGGGACAGGGGGCGGTGATACGCAGTATTTT.

V is TRBV7-8 and J is TRBJ2-5, with TRBD2 identical over 13 bases. The CDR3 covers 16 residues. Trimming cost V 1 base and J 4 bases; bases outside gene matches: 3. In germline, CDR1 is SGHVS, CDR2 FQNEAQ. The CDR3 DNA reads TGTGCCAGCAGCTTAGGGACTAGCGGGAGTCGAGAGACCCAGTACTTC. It encodes CASSLGTSGSRETQYF.

The J gene is TRBJ2-1, the V gene TRBV4-2, with a possible D match to TRBD1 (6 bases). The germline V gene encodes CDR1 LGHNA and CDR2 YNFKEQ. There are 11 residues in the CDR3. Trimming pared 4 bases from V and 10 bases from J, leaving 8 bases between. Written as DNA, the CDR3 is TGTGCCAGCAGCCTTGGGACAGAGCAGTTCTTC. Protein sequence: CASSLGTEQFF.

The V call is TRBV12-5, the J call TRBJ2-1; D not certain. Germline assignment: CDR1 LGHNT and CDR2 FRNRAP. The CDR3 is 13 residues long. The V end was cut by 2 bases, the J end by 6 bases, with 8 bases between. The CDR3 DNA reads as TGTGCTAGTGGTTTGCCCAATTTCAATGAGCAGTTCTTC. Translation gives CASGLPNFNEQFF.

This rearrangement joins TRBV7-2 to TRBJ1-2; tentative D call: TRBD1 (6 bases). The V gene's germline CDR1 is SGHTA and CDR2 FQGNSA. Trimming removed 5 bases from V and 4 bases from J, with 14 bases in between. CDR3 length: 14 amino acids. The DNA of the CDR3 is TGTGCCAGCAGCCCCTCAGGGGCCCTCTATGGCTACACCTTC. This sequence encodes CASSPSGALYGYTF.

V gene TRBV12-5 combines with J gene TRBJ1-1, with a weak D call TRBD1 (5 bases). The V gene's germline CDR1 is LGHNT and CDR2 FRNRAP. CDR3 length: 12 amino acids. V was clipped by 5 bases and J by 4 bases, with 8 bases between them. The CDR3 sequence: CASGMDITEAFF. The CDR3 region has the DNA TGTGCTAGTGGTATGGACATCACTGAAGCTTTCTTT.

This clone appeared a single time. DNA for the CDR3: TGTGCCAGCAGTTACTCGCACGAGCAGTACTTC. It codes for CASSYSHEQYF. This rearrangement joins TRBV6-5 to TRBJ2-5; no reliable D call. The J call may be in error: the DNA end matches TRBJ2-7 better. CDR1 MNHEY and CDR2 SVGAGI come from the germline V gene. This CDR3 is 11 amino acids long.

The rearrangement links TRBV19 to TRBJ1-2; 9 bases are shared with TRBD1. The CDR3 sequence is 14 residues long. V was clipped by 4 bases and J by 6 bases; unmatched bases: 6. Germline V CDR1 and CDR2: LNHDA, SQIVND (reference sequence). The CDR3, as DNA: TGTGCCAGTAGTAGGGGACAGGGACGGGATGGCTACACCTTC. Translated, it gives CASSRGQGRDGYTF.